This T cell receptor beta chain was sequenced for a study of beta chain features in type 1 diabetes (dated by TCRdb to the late 2010s). At the level of the whole study: Mean age, gender distribution, total cell number and subset yield were not different between patients and healthy donors. A total of over 90,000,000 sorted cells were examined across all samples, and a strong correlation was observed between cell number per subset and RNA yield. In the study, TCRB repertoires of sorted circulating CD4+ T cell subsets from recently diagnosed type 1 diabetes patients were compared with those of matched healthy donors. Naive and central memory subsets were obtained from all 30 or so donors, but regulatory and stem cell-like memory subsets were isolated from only 8 patients and about eight healthy donors.

Results and caveats for the whole study, not just this receptor: Naive, central memory and regulatory TCRB repertoires appeared to be more alike among patients than among healthy donors. Patients with type 1 diabetes made fewer insertions and deleted more nucleotides at VDJ recombination sites, implying thymic rearrangement abnormalities. Type 1 diabetes patients showed a moderate but significant shortening of TCRB CDR3 length in all four CD4+ subsets. Because cDNA was sequenced instead of genomic DNA, activated cells with high expression could be over-represented, although the groups did not differ in activation or CD3 levels. Because the HLA sub-analyses included only small numbers of individuals, any influence of HLA type on TCRB rearrangement was left unresolved. PCR may preferentially amplify shorter templates, but because patient and control samples were amplified and corrected together, any resulting skew would affect both groups equally.

The CDR3 spans 13 residues, from the cysteine through the phenylalanine. Of all the DNA, just the CDR3 is kept, 39 bases in frame from base 1. According to the germline V gene, CDR1 reads SGHRS and CDR2 reads YFSETQ. This clone was observed a few times. The antigen this receptor binds is unknown. An end of the junction differs from the germline gene, which may be a read error. The High Capacity cDNA Reverse Transcription Kit was used to reverse transcribe all of the isolated RNA, meaning that expressed TCRB transcripts were what got sequenced. Deep immunoSEQ sequencing was performed on naive, central memory and regulatory T cell samples, with an average of roughly 4 million total reads per sample. Sorted cells were lysed in RLT buffer, and RNA was extracted using DNase-treated RNeasy Micro or Mini kits according to cell number. Each cell subset was processed on its own to prevent cross-contamination, while patient and healthy donor samples were processed together. The immunoSEQ multiplex PCR was used to amplify TCRB sequences from cDNA, generating 87-bp fragments that spanned the CDR3 region. The amplicons were sequenced using the Illumina HiSeq platform. In the authors' own workflow: Synthetic template baselines were used to correct PCR bias computationally, reads within Hamming distance 2 were collapsed together, and singletons that could not be merged were discarded. Reads were aligned against IMGT to assign V, D and J genes, CDR3 length and insertions or deletions at six rearrangement sites. Clonotype counts were normalized to sorted cell number within each subset before computing true diversity and Gini coefficients with the tcR R package. Repertoire sharing was quantified using the overlap coefficient calculated on TCRB nucleotide sequences. TCRdb took this table from immuneACCESS and kept in-frame rearrangements with V and J called. Such tables lack part of the clones; where checked against another copy, unresolved V genes explain under half of the gap, and the rest is unexplained. From that table come the V and J calls and clone size; the DNA was used to work out D and trimming. This sample is represented by 300,000 to 450,000 clones; around a tenth of them were singletons. The ten largest clones add up to about 0.64% of the sample.

From each donor, a single peripheral blood sample of about 110 mL on average was drawn into heparinised tubes. Naive, central memory, regulatory and stem cell-like memory CD4+ T cells were sorted on a BD FACSAria II using a panel including CD45RO, CCR7, CD25, CD127, CD95 and CD27. All sorted populations exceeded 98% purity. Right away, PBMCs were isolated by Lymphoprep density gradient centrifugation and were stained directly, with no culture step. To minimize batch effects, samples were stained and sorted in pairs, one healthy donor with one patient per experiment. The source material was central memory CD4+ T cells from blood. The V and J segments used are TRBV5-1 and TRBJ2-3, with TRBD1 as a weak D call on 5 bases. The receptor comes from a man younger than 40 with type 1 diabetes. The base sequence is TGCGCCAGCAGTTTGGGGCAGGGAGATACGCAGTATTTT. Its coded protein is CASSLGQGDTQYF.